This paragraph reports one T cell receptor (beta chain). The entry originates in a study of blood T cell repertoires in COVID-19. Study-level background: Some COVID-19 samples were acute and others convalescent; all came from the United States, Italy and Spain. PBMCs, B-cell-depleted T cells, or T cells provided the cDNA or gDNA that made up the material.

As originally analysed: Reference gene primers were amplified, and this amplification served to estimate nucleated cell counts. TCRdb's copy holds only in-frame clones and misses some; the assay was immunoSEQ multiplex PCR. Clonal size and the V and J genes are those of that table, whereas D and trimming came from the DNA. The sample holds tens of thousands of clones, 75% to 90% seen once. The sequenced sample was peripheral blood. This TCR was recovered from a man aged 65-85 years with active or convalescent COVID-19.

CDR3 bases: TGCGCCAGCAGCCATGACAGGAGCTCCTACAATGAGCAGTTCTTC. This encodes CASSHDRSSYNEQFF. The chain is built from TRBV4-1 and TRBJ2-1; tentative D call: TRBD1 (6 bases). This CDR3 comprises 15 residues. Trimming cost V 3 bases and J 0 bases, with 9 bases left between them. Germline V gene sequence: CDR1 MGHRA, CDR2 YSYEKL.